This is a list of T cell receptor beta chains from one sample in a study of CD8 T cells in Susac syndrome. TCRdb re-derived calls from the immunoSEQ multiplex PCR reads in MiXCR, one entry per CDR3 protein. The table lists 160,000 or so distinct CDR3 sequences, approximately 94% of them singletons, with more than 0.2% in the top ten. Sequencing was done on a sample of CD8+ T cells from PBMCs. The receptors were gathered from a human donor with multiple sclerosis. Both conserved end residues are part of each CDR3. Each record gives: CDR3 protein, CDR3 DNA, clone size, D gene, CDR3 length, V gene, J gene. D genes are given only for firm matches. The size field is filled for only some rows; it gives once, few, many or a size class.

cdr3_aa: CAISEVKNRDEDTEAFF; cdr3_nt: TGTGCCATCAGTGAGGTCAAGAACAGGGACGAGGACACTGAAGCTTTCTTT; clone_size: .; d_call: .; cdr3_length: 17; v_call: TRBV10-3; j_call: TRBJ1-1
cdr3_aa: CSARDLGQRETQYF; cdr3_nt: TGCAGTGCTAGAGATCTCGGGCAGCGGGAGACCCAGTACTTC; clone_size: .; d_call: .; cdr3_length: 14; v_call: TRBV20-1; j_call: TRBJ2-5
cdr3_aa: CASSRTFYNSPLHF; cdr3_nt: TGTGCCAGCAGCCGGACTTTCTATAATTCACCCCTCCACTTT; clone_size: .; d_call: .; cdr3_length: 14; v_call: TRBV7-8; j_call: TRBJ1-6
cdr3_aa: CASSSRDRDTDTQYF; cdr3_nt: TGTGCCAGCAGTTCCCGGGACAGGGACACAGATACGCAGTATTTT; clone_size: .; d_call: TRBD1; cdr3_length: 15; v_call: TRBV2; j_call: TRBJ2-3
cdr3_aa: CASSPRTGKDTGELFF; cdr3_nt: TGTGCCAGCAGCCCTAGGACAGGGAAGGACACCGGGGAGCTGTTTTTT; clone_size: .; d_call: TRBD1; cdr3_length: 16; v_call: TRBV12-3/TRBV12-4; j_call: TRBJ2-2
cdr3_aa: CAWSMNTEAFF; cdr3_nt: TGTGCCTGGAGTATGAACACTGAAGCTTTCTTT; clone_size: few; d_call: .; cdr3_length: 11; v_call: TRBV30; j_call: TRBJ1-1
cdr3_aa: CATSDRNLAGVVNEQFF; cdr3_nt: TGTGCCACCAGTGATAGAAATCTAGCGGGGGTCGTCAATGAGCAGTTCTTC; clone_size: .; d_call: TRBD2; cdr3_length: 17; v_call: TRBV24-1; j_call: TRBJ2-1
cdr3_aa: CASSLGTGGADEQFF; cdr3_nt: TGTGCTAGCAGCCTGGGGACAGGGGGAGCGGATGAGCAGTTCTTC; clone_size: .; d_call: TRBD1; cdr3_length: 15; v_call: TRBV7-7; j_call: TRBJ2-1
cdr3_aa: CASSATRTNYGYTF; cdr3_nt: TGTGCCAGCAGTGCGACGAGGACTAACTATGGCTACACCTTC; clone_size: .; d_call: .; cdr3_length: 14; v_call: TRBV25-1; j_call: TRBJ1-2
cdr3_aa: CASSFSDATYNEQFF; cdr3_nt: TGTGCCAGCAGCTTTAGCGACGCAACCTACAATGAGCAGTTCTTC; clone_size: .; d_call: .; cdr3_length: 15; v_call: TRBV7-9; j_call: TRBJ2-1
cdr3_aa: CASSPGDRGTQYF; cdr3_nt: TGTGCCAGCAGCCCAGGGGATCGGGGTACCCAGTACTTC; clone_size: .; d_call: .; cdr3_length: 13; v_call: TRBV7-9; j_call: TRBJ2-5
cdr3_aa: CSTGSARPGYTEAFF; cdr3_nt: TGCAGCACTGGATCGGCTAGGCCCGGATACACTGAAGCTTTCTTT; clone_size: .; d_call: .; cdr3_length: 15; v_call: TRBV29-1; j_call: TRBJ1-1
cdr3_aa: CASSAGICTF; cdr3_nt: TGTGCCAGCAGCGCAGGGATTTGCACCTTC; clone_size: .; d_call: .; cdr3_length: 10; v_call: TRBV9; j_call: TRBJ1-2
cdr3_aa: CASSGAGTVNTEAFF; cdr3_nt: TGTGCCAGCAGCGGAGCCGGGACAGTGAACACTGAAGCTTTCTTT; clone_size: .; d_call: TRBD1; cdr3_length: 15; v_call: TRBV5-6; j_call: TRBJ1-1
cdr3_aa: CASSQERGAYGYTF; cdr3_nt: TGTGCCAGCAGCCAAGAAAGGGGGGCCTATGGCTACACCTTC; clone_size: .; d_call: .; cdr3_length: 14; v_call: TRBV14; j_call: TRBJ1-2
cdr3_aa: CATKGPGSYGYTF; cdr3_nt: TGTGCCACCAAGGGTCCGGGCAGCTATGGCTACACCTTC; clone_size: .; d_call: .; cdr3_length: 13; v_call: TRBV15; j_call: TRBJ1-2
cdr3_aa: CSVTTRQLTGGTNYGYTF; cdr3_nt: TGCAGCGTAACCACGCGCCAATTGACAGGGGGAACTAACTATGGCTACACCTTC; clone_size: .; d_call: TRBD1; cdr3_length: 18; v_call: TRBV29-1; j_call: TRBJ1-2
cdr3_aa: CSAVDRGAEAFF; cdr3_nt: TGCAGCGCCGTGGACAGGGGGGCTGAAGCTTTCTTT; clone_size: .; d_call: TRBD1; cdr3_length: 12; v_call: TRBV29-1; j_call: TRBJ1-1
cdr3_aa: CASSAGDRVRDF; cdr3_nt: TGTGCCAGCAGCGCTGGGGACAGGGTGAGGGATTTT; clone_size: .; d_call: TRBD1; cdr3_length: 12; v_call: TRBV9; j_call: TRBJ1-3
cdr3_aa: CASSERGYEQYF; cdr3_nt: TGTGCCAGCAGCGAGCGGGGCTACGAGCAGTACTTC; clone_size: .; d_call: TRBD2; cdr3_length: 12; v_call: TRBV7-9; j_call: TRBJ2-7
cdr3_aa: CASSAIGVSTYGYTF; cdr3_nt: TGTGCCAGCAGTGCTATAGGCGTGAGTACCTATGGCTACACCTTC; clone_size: once; d_call: .; cdr3_length: 15; v_call: TRBV12-3/TRBV12-4; j_call: TRBJ1-2
cdr3_aa: CASRPTGSNQPQHF; cdr3_nt: TGTGCCAGCAGGCCTACAGGGAGCAATCAGCCCCAGCATTTT; clone_size: .; d_call: .; cdr3_length: 14; v_call: TRBV27; j_call: TRBJ1-5
cdr3_aa: CSVITAEKSCF; cdr3_nt: TGCAGCGTTATAACTGCCGAGAAAAGTTGCTTT; clone_size: few; d_call: .; cdr3_length: 11; v_call: TRBV29-1; j_call: TRBJ1-1
cdr3_aa: CSVEKAESTSGANVLTF; cdr3_nt: TGCAGCGTTGAAAAGGCCGAATCGACCTCTGGGGCCAACGTCCTGACTTTC; clone_size: .; d_call: .; cdr3_length: 17; v_call: TRBV29-1; j_call: TRBJ2-6
cdr3_aa: CASSLTVGSYEQYF; cdr3_nt: TGTGCCAGCAGTTTAACAGTAGGTTCCTACGAGCAGTACTTC; clone_size: .; d_call: .; cdr3_length: 14; v_call: TRBV27; j_call: TRBJ2-7
cdr3_aa: CSARDRQGPKNIQYF; cdr3_nt: TGCAGTGCTAGAGATCGACAGGGTCCGAAAAACATTCAGTACTTC; clone_size: .; d_call: TRBD1; cdr3_length: 15; v_call: TRBV20-1; j_call: TRBJ2-4
cdr3_aa: CASSLALTEAFF; cdr3_nt: TGTGCCAGCAGCTTAGCTCTCACTGAAGCTTTCTTT; clone_size: .; d_call: .; cdr3_length: 12; v_call: TRBV7-8; j_call: TRBJ1-1
cdr3_aa: CASSSDRTYSYEQYF; cdr3_nt: TGTGCCAGCAGCAGCGACAGGACCTACTCCTACGAGCAGTACTTC; clone_size: .; d_call: .; cdr3_length: 15; v_call: TRBV6-2/TRBV6-3; j_call: TRBJ2-7
cdr3_aa: CASSPSRGETGNTIYF; cdr3_nt: TGTGCCAGCAGTCCGTCACGAGGGGAGACTGGAAACACCATATATTTT; clone_size: .; d_call: .; cdr3_length: 16; v_call: TRBV27; j_call: TRBJ1-3
cdr3_aa: CASSQEIPRQENGYTF; cdr3_nt: TGTGCCAGCAGCCAAGAAATACCGCGGCAGGAGAATGGCTACACCTTC; clone_size: .; d_call: .; cdr3_length: 16; v_call: TRBV3-1; j_call: TRBJ1-2
cdr3_aa: CATSEAGEADTQYF; cdr3_nt: TGTGCCACCAGTGAGGCAGGGGAGGCAGATACGCAGTATTTT; clone_size: .; d_call: .; cdr3_length: 14; v_call: TRBV24-1; j_call: TRBJ2-3
cdr3_aa: CASSLGGSGGYTF; cdr3_nt: TGTGCCAGCAGCTTGGGAGGGTCCGGTGGCTACACCTTC; clone_size: .; d_call: .; cdr3_length: 13; v_call: TRBV7-9; j_call: TRBJ1-2
cdr3_aa: CSVDEGGDTGELFF; cdr3_nt: TGCAGCGTTGACGAGGGTGGGGACACCGGGGAGCTGTTTTTT; clone_size: .; d_call: .; cdr3_length: 14; v_call: TRBV29-1; j_call: TRBJ2-2
cdr3_aa: CASSTLDSSGELFF; cdr3_nt: TGTGCCAGCAGTACCCTGGACAGCTCCGGGGAGCTGTTTTTT; clone_size: .; d_call: .; cdr3_length: 14; v_call: TRBV12-3/TRBV12-4; j_call: TRBJ2-2
cdr3_aa: CASSARTGGEQYF; cdr3_nt: TGTGCCAGCAGCGCTCGGACAGGCGGTGAGCAGTACTTC; clone_size: .; d_call: TRBD1; cdr3_length: 13; v_call: TRBV9; j_call: TRBJ2-7
cdr3_aa: CASSPRGGTYEQYF; cdr3_nt: TGTGCCAGCAGCCCCCGTGGAGGGACCTACGAGCAGTACTTC; clone_size: .; d_call: .; cdr3_length: 14; v_call: TRBV13; j_call: TRBJ2-7
cdr3_aa: CASRRGMSSYEQYF; cdr3_nt: TGTGCCAGCAGACGGGGAATGAGCTCCTACGAGCAGTACTTC; clone_size: .; d_call: .; cdr3_length: 14; v_call: TRBV7-8; j_call: TRBJ2-7
cdr3_aa: CSALRGEYGYTF; cdr3_nt: TGCAGTGCCCTTCGGGGAGAATATGGCTACACCTTC; clone_size: .; d_call: .; cdr3_length: 12; v_call: TRBV20-1; j_call: TRBJ1-2
cdr3_aa: CATSRDSTAQTQYF; cdr3_nt: TGTGCCACCAGCAGAGATAGTACCGCTCAGACCCAGTACTTC; clone_size: .; d_call: .; cdr3_length: 14; v_call: TRBV15; j_call: TRBJ2-5
cdr3_aa: CASSPRVRTDTQYF; cdr3_nt: TGTGCCAGCAGCCCCAGGGTCCGCACAGATACGCAGTATTTT; clone_size: .; d_call: .; cdr3_length: 14; v_call: TRBV11-2; j_call: TRBJ2-3
cdr3_aa: CSVEGRDGYTF; cdr3_nt: TGCAGCGTTGAGGGTAGGGATGGCTACACCTTC; clone_size: .; d_call: .; cdr3_length: 11; v_call: TRBV29-1; j_call: TRBJ1-2
cdr3_aa: CASSPTRDRGTYEQYF; cdr3_nt: TGCGCCAGCAGCCCAACCCGGGACAGGGGTACCTACGAGCAGTACTTC; clone_size: .; d_call: TRBD1; cdr3_length: 16; v_call: TRBV5-1; j_call: TRBJ2-7
cdr3_aa: CASSQSDRGLYEQYF; cdr3_nt: TGTGCCAGCAGCCAATCGGACAGGGGGCTGTACGAGCAGTACTTC; clone_size: .; d_call: TRBD1; cdr3_length: 15; v_call: TRBV7-9; j_call: TRBJ2-7
cdr3_aa: CASRQGSETQYF; cdr3_nt: TGTGCCAGCAGGCAAGGGAGCGAAACGCAGTATTTT; clone_size: .; d_call: .; cdr3_length: 12; v_call: TRBV7-9; j_call: TRBJ2-3
cdr3_aa: CASRTSGGARETQYF; cdr3_nt: TGTGCCAGCAGAACTAGCGGGGGGGCTAGGGAGACGCAGTATTTT; clone_size: .; d_call: TRBD2; cdr3_length: 15; v_call: TRBV7-2; j_call: TRBJ2-3
cdr3_aa: CASSFGGTGVYGYTF; cdr3_nt: TGTGCCAGCAGTTTCGGGGGGACAGGGGTTTATGGCTACACCTTC; clone_size: .; d_call: TRBD1; cdr3_length: 15; v_call: TRBV12-3/TRBV12-4; j_call: TRBJ1-2
cdr3_aa: CSVDAQGGRDGYTF; cdr3_nt: TGCAGCGTTGATGCACAGGGTGGGAGAGATGGCTACACCTTC; clone_size: once; d_call: .; cdr3_length: 14; v_call: TRBV29-1; j_call: TRBJ1-2
cdr3_aa: CASSSGGSYNSPLHF; cdr3_nt: TGTGCCAGCAGTTCGGGGGGCTCCTATAATTCACCCCTCCACTTT; clone_size: .; d_call: .; cdr3_length: 15; v_call: TRBV27; j_call: TRBJ1-6
cdr3_aa: CASGQLGEVDGYTF; cdr3_nt: TGTGCTAGTGGCCAGCTCGGAGAGGTAGATGGCTACACCTTC; clone_size: .; d_call: .; cdr3_length: 14; v_call: TRBV12-5; j_call: TRBJ1-2
cdr3_aa: CSARGAYSYEQYF; cdr3_nt: TGCAGTGCTCGCGGGGCCTACTCCTACGAGCAGTACTTC; clone_size: .; d_call: .; cdr3_length: 13; v_call: TRBV20-1; j_call: TRBJ2-7
cdr3_aa: CASSQDLRGLDTEAFF; cdr3_nt: TGTGCCAGCAGCCAAGATTTGAGGGGCCTTGACACTGAAGCTTTCTTT; clone_size: .; d_call: .; cdr3_length: 16; v_call: TRBV14; j_call: TRBJ1-1
cdr3_aa: CAWSVSPVLYGYTF; cdr3_nt: TGTGCCTGGAGTGTAAGCCCGGTCCTCTATGGCTACACCTTC; clone_size: .; d_call: .; cdr3_length: 14; v_call: TRBV30; j_call: TRBJ1-2
cdr3_aa: CASSQTSGSTDTQYF; cdr3_nt: TGCGCCAGCAGCCAAACTAGCGGGAGCACAGATACGCAGTATTTT; clone_size: .; d_call: TRBD2; cdr3_length: 15; v_call: TRBV4-3; j_call: TRBJ2-3
cdr3_aa: CASSVSGAGAYGYTF; cdr3_nt: TGTGCCAGCAGCGTATCTGGTGCAGGGGCCTATGGCTACACCTTC; clone_size: .; d_call: .; cdr3_length: 15; v_call: TRBV9; j_call: TRBJ1-2
cdr3_aa: CASSQDPGYEQFF; cdr3_nt: TGTGCCAGCAGCCAAGATCCAGGTTATGAGCAGTTCTTC; clone_size: .; d_call: .; cdr3_length: 13; v_call: TRBV3-1; j_call: TRBJ2-1
cdr3_aa: CASSQGFEQYF; cdr3_nt: TGTGCCAGCAGCCAAGGTTTCGAGCAGTACTTC; clone_size: .; d_call: .; cdr3_length: 11; v_call: TRBV14; j_call: TRBJ2-7
cdr3_aa: CSVRSWDSVQGGYGYTF; cdr3_nt: TGCAGCGTTCGGTCGTGGGACAGCGTCCAGGGGGGCTATGGCTACACCTTC; clone_size: .; d_call: TRBD1; cdr3_length: 17; v_call: TRBV29-1; j_call: TRBJ1-2
cdr3_aa: CASSYPMSRNQPQHF; cdr3_nt: TGTGCCAGTAGTTATCCTATGTCCCGGAATCAGCCCCAGCATTTT; clone_size: .; d_call: .; cdr3_length: 15; v_call: TRBV19; j_call: TRBJ1-5
cdr3_aa: CASRTGGTGGREQYF; cdr3_nt: TGTGCCAGCAGGACTGGTGGGACAGGGGGCCGCGAGCAGTACTTC; clone_size: .; d_call: TRBD1; cdr3_length: 15; v_call: TRBV27; j_call: TRBJ2-7